The rows below give T cell receptor beta chains drawn from one sample of a study of T cell changes during pregnancy in multiple sclerosis. Using immunoSEQ multiplex PCR, the repertoire was profiled, and TCRdb retains in-frame clones only, with some absent. This sample carries 30,000 or so clones, approximately 94% of them seen once, and the ten largest clones take 0.4% to 0.55%. The source material was CD4+ T cells from peripheral blood mononuclear cells, sampled after pregnancy. These receptors were taken from a female donor with multiple sclerosis, enrolled in a pregnancy study. The CDR3 runs from the conserved cysteine through the conserved F or W. Each record gives: clone size, CDR3 length, V gene, J gene, CDR3 protein. Clone size appears in some rows only: once, few, many, or a class for an expanded clone.

clone_size: NA; cdr3_length: 12; v_call: TRBV30; j_call: TRBJ2-5; cdr3_aa: CASRRGQETQYF
clone_size: few; cdr3_length: 12; v_call: TRBV2; j_call: TRBJ1-5; cdr3_aa: CASSAYNQPQHF
clone_size: NA; cdr3_length: 14; v_call: TRBV11-3; j_call: TRBJ1-1; cdr3_aa: CASSPGILNTEAFF
clone_size: once; cdr3_length: 16; v_call: TRBV19; j_call: TRBJ1-2; cdr3_aa: CASSKGGQGTNYGYTF
clone_size: NA; cdr3_length: 16; v_call: TRBV19; j_call: TRBJ2-7; cdr3_aa: CASSPGLAGGLYEQYF
clone_size: once; cdr3_length: 15; v_call: TRBV7-9; j_call: TRBJ2-7; cdr3_aa: CASSSAGTGTYEQYF
clone_size: few; cdr3_length: 14; v_call: TRBV30; j_call: TRBJ1-5; cdr3_aa: CAWSQDRGYQPQHF
clone_size: NA; cdr3_length: 17; v_call: TRBV19; j_call: TRBJ2-5; cdr3_aa: CASSPIRASGGGETQYF
clone_size: NA; cdr3_length: 15; v_call: TRBV19; j_call: TRBJ2-1; cdr3_aa: CASTASGQPYNEQFF
clone_size: NA; cdr3_length: 13; v_call: TRBV4-3; j_call: TRBJ1-1; cdr3_aa: CASSQVRTSEAFF
clone_size: NA; cdr3_length: 13; v_call: TRBV29-1; j_call: TRBJ2-7; cdr3_aa: CSVWGLAAYEQYF
clone_size: NA; cdr3_length: 16; v_call: TRBV18; j_call: TRBJ2-1; cdr3_aa: CASSPGASGDRNEQFF
clone_size: NA; cdr3_length: 11; v_call: TRBV5-1; j_call: TRBJ1-2; cdr3_aa: CASSSNYGYTF
clone_size: NA; cdr3_length: 16; v_call: TRBV5-6; j_call: TRBJ2-2; cdr3_aa: CASSLSASGSTGELFF
clone_size: NA; cdr3_length: 13; v_call: TRBV7-2; j_call: TRBJ1-1; cdr3_aa: CASSPQGNTEAFF
clone_size: NA; cdr3_length: 14; v_call: TRBV5-1; j_call: TRBJ2-1; cdr3_aa: CASSLDREYNEQFF
clone_size: NA; cdr3_length: 15; v_call: TRBV19; j_call: TRBJ2-7; cdr3_aa: CASSIGTGRGYEQYF
clone_size: NA; cdr3_length: 13; v_call: TRBV29-1; j_call: TRBJ2-5; cdr3_aa: CSVGVWQGETQYF
clone_size: NA; cdr3_length: 19; v_call: TRBV30; j_call: TRBJ1-3; cdr3_aa: CAWSVGWGTARFSGNTIYF
clone_size: NA; cdr3_length: 14; v_call: TRBV7-2; j_call: TRBJ1-6; cdr3_aa: CASSLRGRDSPLHF
clone_size: NA; cdr3_length: 14; v_call: TRBV4-2; j_call: TRBJ1-2; cdr3_aa: CASSQDWSSYGYTF
clone_size: NA; cdr3_length: 17; v_call: TRBV27; j_call: TRBJ1-5; cdr3_aa: CASSLRGGPLDNQPQHF
clone_size: NA; cdr3_length: 14; v_call: TRBV30; j_call: TRBJ2-1; cdr3_aa: CAWSVGGGGGEQFF
clone_size: once; cdr3_length: 15; v_call: TRBV10-3; j_call: TRBJ1-1; cdr3_aa: CAISFSGAMNTEAFF
clone_size: NA; cdr3_length: 13; v_call: TRBV29-1; j_call: TRBJ1-2; cdr3_aa: CSVESTGSYGYTF
clone_size: NA; cdr3_length: 18; v_call: TRBV9; j_call: TRBJ2-3; cdr3_aa: CASSEAGLVGPSTDTQYF
clone_size: few; cdr3_length: 15; v_call: TRBV10-3; j_call: TRBJ1-2; cdr3_aa: CAIYRSSSQPYGYTF
clone_size: once; cdr3_length: 14; v_call: TRBV5-1; j_call: TRBJ1-1; cdr3_aa: CASSLGAGGTEAFF
clone_size: NA; cdr3_length: 12; v_call: TRBV6-1; j_call: TRBJ1-2; cdr3_aa: CASSELYYGYTF
clone_size: NA; cdr3_length: 16; v_call: TRBV5-6; j_call: TRBJ2-3; cdr3_aa: CASSLAFWGLGDTQYF
clone_size: NA; cdr3_length: 13; v_call: TRBV11-2; j_call: TRBJ2-7; cdr3_aa: CASSLVEGAEQYF
clone_size: NA; cdr3_length: 17; v_call: TRBV5-1; j_call: TRBJ2-2; cdr3_aa: CASSQRGLRANTGELFF
clone_size: NA; cdr3_length: 14; v_call: TRBV6-5; j_call: TRBJ2-5; cdr3_aa: CASSPPGLAGPGYF
clone_size: NA; cdr3_length: 13; v_call: TRBV19; j_call: TRBJ1-5; cdr3_aa: CASRQVVDQPQHF
clone_size: NA; cdr3_length: 14; v_call: TRBV6-1; j_call: TRBJ2-2; cdr3_aa: CATPGTANTGELFF
clone_size: NA; cdr3_length: 13; v_call: TRBV7-7; j_call: TRBJ2-1; cdr3_aa: CASSTQGDGEQFF
clone_size: NA; cdr3_length: 14; v_call: TRBV10-3; j_call: TRBJ1-2; cdr3_aa: CATSESGQGFGYTF
clone_size: NA; cdr3_length: 15; v_call: TRBV19; j_call: TRBJ1-1; cdr3_aa: CASSSPRVMYTEAFF
clone_size: NA; cdr3_length: 16; v_call: TRBV7-9; j_call: TRBJ2-7; cdr3_aa: CASSLANGTGAYEQYF